This TCR beta chain was documented in a study of beta chain features in type 1 diabetes. Notes on the study in general: Among patients with Type 1 diabetes, TCRB CDR3s were moderately but significantly shorter in every one of the four CD4+ subsets.

The investigators reverse transcribed all of the isolated RNA, so they sequenced expressed TCRB transcripts. The protocol was immunoSEQ multiplex PCR, while the TCRdb copy is restricted to in-frame clones and leaves out a portion. This sample has 500,000 to 850,000 clones, with roughly 13% found just once. V shed 6 bases and J 1 base; nucleotides not matched to a gene: 1. CDR1 and CDR2 (germline): ENHRY, SYGVKD. The CDR3 runs to 14 residues. This clone appeared a few times. The antigen is unknown. The sample carries other DNA sequences with the same CDR3. The V and J genes are TRBV10-3 and TRBJ2-3, with 10 bases aligning to TRBD2. The specimen sequenced was naive CD4+ T cells from blood. The receptor was isolated from a man in his late teens or twenties with type 1 diabetes. The CDR3 DNA follows: TGTGCCATCAGGGGGACTAGCGGCACAGATACGCAGTATTTT. This encodes CAIRGTSGTDTQYF.